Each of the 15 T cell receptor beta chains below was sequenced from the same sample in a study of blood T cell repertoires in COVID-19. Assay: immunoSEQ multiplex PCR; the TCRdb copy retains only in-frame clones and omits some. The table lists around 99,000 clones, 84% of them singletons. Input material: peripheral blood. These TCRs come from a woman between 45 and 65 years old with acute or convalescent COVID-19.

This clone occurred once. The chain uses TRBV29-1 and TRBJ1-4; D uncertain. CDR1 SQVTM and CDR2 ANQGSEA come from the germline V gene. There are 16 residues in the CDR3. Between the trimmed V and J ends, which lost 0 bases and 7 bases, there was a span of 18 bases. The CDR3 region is CSVEDLVRSQREKLFF. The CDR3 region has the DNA TGCAGCGTTGAAGATCTGGTCCGGTCCCAGCGTGAAAAACTGTTTTTT. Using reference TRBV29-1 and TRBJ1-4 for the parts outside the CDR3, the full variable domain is SAVISQKPSRDICQRGTSLTIQCQVDSQVTMMFWYRQQPGQSLTLIATANQGSEATYESGFVIDKFPISRPNLTFSTLTVSNMSPEDSSIYLCSVEDLVRSQREKLFFGSGTQLSVL.

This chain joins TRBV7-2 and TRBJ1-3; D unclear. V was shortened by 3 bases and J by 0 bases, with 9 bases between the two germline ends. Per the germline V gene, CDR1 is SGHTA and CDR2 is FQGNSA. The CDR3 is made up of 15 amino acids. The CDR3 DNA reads TGTGCCAGCAGCTTCAAGCTTTCCTCTGGAAACACCATATATTTT. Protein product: CASSFKLSSGNTIYF. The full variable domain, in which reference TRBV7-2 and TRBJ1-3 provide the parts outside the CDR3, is GAGVSQSPSNKVTEKGKDVELRCDPISGHTALYWYRQSLGQGLEFLIYFQGNSAPDKSGLPSDRFSAERTGGSVSTLTIQRTQQEDSAVYLCASSFKLSSGNTIYFGEGSWLTVV.

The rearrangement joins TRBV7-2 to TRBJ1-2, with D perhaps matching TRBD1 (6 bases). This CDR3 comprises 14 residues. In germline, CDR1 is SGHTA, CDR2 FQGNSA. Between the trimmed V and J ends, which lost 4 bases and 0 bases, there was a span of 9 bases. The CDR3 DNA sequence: TGTGCCAGCAGCTCCCGGACAGCTAACTATGGCTACACCTTC. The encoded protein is CASSSRTANYGYTF.

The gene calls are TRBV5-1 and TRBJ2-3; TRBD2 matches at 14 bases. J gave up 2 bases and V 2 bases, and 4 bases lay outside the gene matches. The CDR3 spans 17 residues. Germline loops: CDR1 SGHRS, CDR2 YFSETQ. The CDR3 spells CASSFWTSGGTTDTQYF. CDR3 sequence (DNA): TGCGCCAGCAGCTTCTGGACTAGCGGGGGGACCACAGATACGCAGTATTTT. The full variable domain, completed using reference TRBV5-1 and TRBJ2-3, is KAGVTQTPRYLIKTRGQQVTLSCSPISGHRSVSWYQQTPGQGLQFLFEYFSETQRNKGNFPGRFSGRQFSNSRSEMNVSTLELGDSALYLCASSFWTSGGTTDTQYFGPGTRLTVL.

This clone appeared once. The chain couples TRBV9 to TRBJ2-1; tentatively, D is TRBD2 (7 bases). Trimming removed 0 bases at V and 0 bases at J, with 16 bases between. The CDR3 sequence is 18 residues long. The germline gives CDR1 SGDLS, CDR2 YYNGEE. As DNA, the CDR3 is TGTGCCAGCAGCGTAGCGGGGGGCCCACAGAGCTCCTACAATGAGCAGTTCTTC. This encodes CASSVAGGPQSSYNEQFF.

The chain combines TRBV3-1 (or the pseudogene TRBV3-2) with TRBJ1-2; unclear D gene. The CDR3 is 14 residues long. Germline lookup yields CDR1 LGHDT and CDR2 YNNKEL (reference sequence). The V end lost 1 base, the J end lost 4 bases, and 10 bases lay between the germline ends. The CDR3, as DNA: TGTGCCAGCAGCCAAGGGAGGGCAAGCTATGGCTACACCTTC. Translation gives CASSQGRASYGYTF.

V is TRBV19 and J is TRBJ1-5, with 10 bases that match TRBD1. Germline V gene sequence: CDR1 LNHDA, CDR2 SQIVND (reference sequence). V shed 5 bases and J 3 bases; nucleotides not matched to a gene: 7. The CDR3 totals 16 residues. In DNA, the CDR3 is TGTGCCAGTAGTTTGCTGGGACAGGGGTTCAATCAGCCCCAGCATTTT. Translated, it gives CASSLLGQGFNQPQHF. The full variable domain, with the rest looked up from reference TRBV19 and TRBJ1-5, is DGGITQSPKYLFRKEGQNVTLSCEQNLNHDAMYWYRQDPGQGLRLIYYSQIVNDFQKGDIAEGYSVSREKKESFPLTVTSAQKNPTAFYLCASSLLGQGFNQPQHFGDGTRLSIL.

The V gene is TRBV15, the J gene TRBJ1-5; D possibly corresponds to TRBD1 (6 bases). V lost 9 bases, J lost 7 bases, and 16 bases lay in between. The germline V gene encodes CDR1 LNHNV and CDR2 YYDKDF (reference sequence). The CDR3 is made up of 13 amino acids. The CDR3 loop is CATSTGLGQPQHF. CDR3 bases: TGTGCCACTTCTACAGGGCTCGGGCAGCCCCAGCATTTT.

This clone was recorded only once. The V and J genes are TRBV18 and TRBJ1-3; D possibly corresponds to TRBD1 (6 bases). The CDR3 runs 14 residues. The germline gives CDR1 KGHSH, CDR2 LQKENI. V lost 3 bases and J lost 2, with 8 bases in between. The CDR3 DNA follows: TGTGCCAGCTCACCGGACAGCCCTGGAAACACCATATATTTT. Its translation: CASSPDSPGNTIYF. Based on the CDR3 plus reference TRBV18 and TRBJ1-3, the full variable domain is NAGVMQNPRHLVRRRGQEARLRCSPMKGHSHVYWYRQLPEEGLKFMVYLQKENIIDESGMPKERFSAEFPKEGPSILRIQQVVRGDSAAYFCASSPDSPGNTIYFGEGSWLTVV.

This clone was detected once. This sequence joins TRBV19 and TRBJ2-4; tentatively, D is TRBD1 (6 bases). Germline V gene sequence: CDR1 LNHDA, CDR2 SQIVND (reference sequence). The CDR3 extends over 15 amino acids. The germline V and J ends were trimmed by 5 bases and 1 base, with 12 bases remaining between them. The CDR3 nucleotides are TGTGCCAGTAGTCCGGGACAAGGGGCCAAAAACATTCAGTACTTC. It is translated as CASSPGQGAKNIQYF.

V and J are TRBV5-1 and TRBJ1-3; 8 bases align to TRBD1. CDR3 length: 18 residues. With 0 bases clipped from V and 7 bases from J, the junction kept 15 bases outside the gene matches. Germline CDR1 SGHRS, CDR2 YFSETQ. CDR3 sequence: CASSLEGRRGPTRNTIYF. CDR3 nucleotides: TGCGCCAGCAGCTTGGAGGGTCGCAGGGGGCCCACCCGGAACACCATATATTTT.

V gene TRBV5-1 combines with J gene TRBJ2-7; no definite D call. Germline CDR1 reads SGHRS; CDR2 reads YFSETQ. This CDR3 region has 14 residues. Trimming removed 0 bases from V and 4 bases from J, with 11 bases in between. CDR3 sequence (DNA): TGCGCCAGCAGCTTGGGGAGCGTGATATACGAGCAGTACTTC. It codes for CASSLGSVIYEQYF.

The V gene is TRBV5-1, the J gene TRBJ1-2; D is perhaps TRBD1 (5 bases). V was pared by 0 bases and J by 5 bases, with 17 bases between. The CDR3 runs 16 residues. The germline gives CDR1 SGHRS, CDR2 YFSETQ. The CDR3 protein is CASSLVGGKATYGYTF. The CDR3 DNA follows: TGCGCCAGCAGCTTGGTTGGGGGGAAAGCCACATATGGCTACACCTTC.

CDR3 protein: CAWSREHGYTF. CDR3 bases: TGTGCCTGGAGTAGAGAGCATGGCTACACCTTC. This sequence joins TRBV30 and TRBJ1-2; D is undetermined. Germline V gene lookup returns CDR1 GTSNPN and CDR2 SVGIG (reference sequence). V lost 2 bases and J lost 6, with 7 bases in between. The CDR3 totals 11 residues.

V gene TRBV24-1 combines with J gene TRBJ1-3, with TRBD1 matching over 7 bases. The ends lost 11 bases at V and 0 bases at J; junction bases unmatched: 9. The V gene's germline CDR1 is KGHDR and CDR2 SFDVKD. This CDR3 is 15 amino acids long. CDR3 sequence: CAISAGTASGNTIYF. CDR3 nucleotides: TGTGCCATCAGCGCCGGGACAGCCTCTGGAAACACCATATATTTT.